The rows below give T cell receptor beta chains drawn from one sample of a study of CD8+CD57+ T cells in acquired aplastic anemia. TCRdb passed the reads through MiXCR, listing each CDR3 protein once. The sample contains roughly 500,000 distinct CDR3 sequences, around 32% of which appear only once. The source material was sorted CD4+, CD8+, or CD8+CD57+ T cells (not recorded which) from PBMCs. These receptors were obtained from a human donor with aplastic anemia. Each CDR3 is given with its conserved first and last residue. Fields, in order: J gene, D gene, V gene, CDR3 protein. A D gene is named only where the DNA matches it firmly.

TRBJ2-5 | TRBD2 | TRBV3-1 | CASSQGVGGGAAETQYF
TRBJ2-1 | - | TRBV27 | CATGTMGYNEQFF
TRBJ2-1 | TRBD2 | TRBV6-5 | CASSYSIAGPYNEQFF
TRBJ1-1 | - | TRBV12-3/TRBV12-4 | CASSLRGRNTEAFF
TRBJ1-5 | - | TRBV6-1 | CASSPLTAFQSPNQPQHF
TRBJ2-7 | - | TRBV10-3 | CAISGTVSYEQYF
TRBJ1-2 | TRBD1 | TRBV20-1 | CSAQRQGRYGYTF
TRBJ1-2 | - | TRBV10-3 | CAISEGRSSGNTF
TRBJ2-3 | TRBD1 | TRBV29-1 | CSYTGQGGTDTQYF
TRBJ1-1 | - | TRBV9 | CASSVVVGSNTEAFF
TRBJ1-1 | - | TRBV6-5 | CASSYSGSTEAFF
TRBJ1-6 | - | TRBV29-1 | CRQWGGSYNSPLHF
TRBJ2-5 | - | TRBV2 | CASINTIQETQYF
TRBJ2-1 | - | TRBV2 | CASRVQGPRGEQFF
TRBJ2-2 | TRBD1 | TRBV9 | CASSVEGQDGELFF
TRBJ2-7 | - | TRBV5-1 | CASSLNSRVEQYF
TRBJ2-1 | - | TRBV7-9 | CACSLAGGYEQFF
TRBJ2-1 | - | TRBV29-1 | CSVEDLPDHRSRALTLDEQFF
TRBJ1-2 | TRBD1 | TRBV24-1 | CATSSSDRGGYGYTF
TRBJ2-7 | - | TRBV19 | CASSRNMVGYEQYF
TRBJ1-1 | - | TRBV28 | CASSEFDTEAFF
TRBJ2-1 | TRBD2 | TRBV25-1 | CASSEYRTSGSRDNEQFF
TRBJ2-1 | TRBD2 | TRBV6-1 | CASSEEGLTEQFF
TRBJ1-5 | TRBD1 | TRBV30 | CAWSDRGGQPQHF
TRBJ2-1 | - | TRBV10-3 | CAISDPGLGASNEQFF
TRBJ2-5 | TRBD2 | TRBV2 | CASSGRGAGGLETQYF
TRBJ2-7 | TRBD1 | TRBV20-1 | CSARGDTGTGGSYEQYF
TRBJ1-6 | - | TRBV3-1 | CASSQEARGPHF
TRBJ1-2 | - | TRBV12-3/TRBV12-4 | CASSFPELYGYTF
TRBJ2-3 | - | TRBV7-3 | CASSPGTCNTDTQYF
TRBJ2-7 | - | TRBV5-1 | CASSQHRAEQYF